Listed here are 6 T cell receptor beta chains from one sample, sequenced in a study of blood T cell repertoires in COVID-19. Libraries were prepared by immunoSEQ multiplex PCR; TCRdb keeps only in-frame clonotypes and omits some of them. The sample consists of 120,000 or so clones, 70% to 90% of them appearing once. Sequenced: peripheral blood. These TCRs come from a human donor in a cohort sampled during active COVID-19.

This clone showed up just once. The chain uses TRBV7-8 and TRBJ1-4; tentative D call: TRBD1 (5 bases). V was clipped by 1 base and J by 8 bases, with 8 bases between them. Germline assignment: CDR1 SGHVS and CDR2 FQNEAQ. There are 13 residues in the CDR3. The CDR3 sequence: CASSLGQSEKLFF. CDR3 DNA: TGTGCCAGCAGCTTAGGACAGTCCGAAAAACTGTTTTTT.

V is TRBV5-1 and J is TRBJ2-2; TRBD1 matches 8 bases. The germline V gene encodes CDR1 SGHRS and CDR2 YFSETQ. The CDR3 length is 15 residues. Losses at the gene ends were 5 bases for V and 3 bases for J; bases not matched to a gene: 6. Here the CDR3 reads CASSSQDRDTGELFF. CDR3 DNA: TGCGCCAGCAGTTCCCAGGACAGGGACACCGGGGAGCTGTTTTTT.

This clone was counted a few times. The J gene is TRBJ1-2, the V gene TRBV4-1; the D gene is possibly TRBD1 (5 bases). The CDR3 runs 16 residues. The V and J ends lost 1 base and 1 base respectively, with 13 bases between them. The germline V gene encodes CDR1 MGHRA and CDR2 YSYEKL. The CDR3 nucleotides read TGCGCCAGCAGCCAAGGTGGGGGGAAAGGTAACTATGGCTACACCTTC. This codes for CASSQGGGKGNYGYTF.

The chain couples TRBV7-6 to TRBJ2-3; D might be TRBD1 (5 bases). CDR3 length: 15 residues. The germline V gene has CDR1 SGHVS and CDR2 FNYEAQ. V shed 0 bases and J shed 0 bases, with 7 bases lying between them. In DNA form, the CDR3 reads TGTGCCAGCAGCTTAGCGCCAGGGAGCACAGATACGCAGTATTTT. Translated, it gives CASSLAPGSTDTQYF.

The chain employs TRBV5-4 and TRBJ2-5, with a possible D match to TRBD2 (6 bases). This CDR3 region has 15 residues. Germline V gives CDR1 SGHNT, CDR2 YYREEE (reference sequence). V gave up 4 bases and J gave up 2 bases, with 15 bases separating them. CDR3 DNA sequence: TGTGCCAGCAGCCCGGAGGGACGTCAACAAGAGACCCAGTACTTC. Protein: CASSPEGRQQETQYF.

This chain joins TRBV7-2 and TRBJ1-5; 7 positions agree with TRBD1. CDR1 is SGHTA and CDR2 is FQGNSA in the germline V gene. The CDR3 has 14 amino acids. J was trimmed by 6 bases and V by 0 bases; bases with no gene match: 2. CDR3 region: CASSLAAGGQPQHF. The CDR3 DNA follows: TGTGCCAGCAGCTTAGCGGCAGGGGGTCAGCCCCAGCATTTT.